This T cell receptor (beta chain) was recovered during a study of T cell repertoires in cytomegalovirus infection. Study overall: It can be stated that public TCR beta signatures indicated CMV infection as well as a matching HLA type.

There are 16 residues in the CDR3. The ends lost 5 bases at V and 4 bases at J; junction bases unmatched: 4. The germline V gene has CDR1 SGHRS and CDR2 YFSETQ. As for this clonotype: Antigen unknown.

TCRdb reanalysed the reads using MiXCR and keeps one entry per CDR3 protein. The sample consists of 250,000 to 350,000 distinct CDR3 sequences, 25% of them appearing once. General study results and limits: People with CMV and the relevant HLA were identified by cumulative public TCR beta family frequency. HLA-C-restricted CMV clonotypes gave the most frequent clonotype in two of eight donors.

The chain is built from TRBV5-1 and TRBJ2-1; 15 bases map to TRBD2. The sequenced sample was PBMCs. The clonotype comes from a human donor in good health (CMV status not recorded). Some clones in this sample may be carry-over from other donors' samples. The CDR3 bases are TGCGCCAGCAGTTGGACTAGCGGGAGGGTATACAATGAGCAGTTCTTC. Amino acid sequence: CASSWTSGRVYNEQFF.